The sequence of this T cell receptor beta chain was determined in a study of blood T cells in healthy people across ages (dated by TCRdb to the mid-2010s). About the investigation overall: Template switching captured roughly one uniquely barcoded TCR beta cDNA molecule per two T cells in model experiments. Four age groups were formed from the donors: young (average about 17 years), middle-aged (approximately 39), aged (more than 55) and long-lived (around 82). To track age-related changes in TCR beta repertoire diversity, the study relied on deep sequencing normalized with unique cDNA molecular identifiers. To avoid experimental bias, donors of different ages were spread randomly across the sequencing lanes. For two donors (one aged 18 to 29 and one aged 80 or older), the study analyzed two additional independent replicas of 1 million unique cDNA reads from the same blood draw. Overall study results and their limits: Because the CMV infection status of the donors was unknown, age-related changes in expanded clonotypes may potentially have been confounded. Estimates of total diversity based on one million sequenced T cells were regarded as lower bounds and as underestimates. As age increased, observed TCR beta diversity per million T cells dropped in a roughly linear way, and a significant reduction was already evident by age about 40. Compared with the aged group, the long-lived group had more naive CD4+ T cells, fewer expanded clones and increased TCR diversity, a pattern suggesting age selection. Since profiling was done on bulk unsorted PBMCs, naive and antigen-experienced compartments could not be conclusively compared. The percentage of naive T cells measured by flow cytometry correlated strongly with observed TCR beta diversity.

Library construction relied on 5' RACE. The data were produced on an Illumina HiSeq 2500. The second PCR ran for about 7 to 11 cycles and used a J-beta primer mix along with a sample-barcoded 5' primer. A unique molecular identifier was introduced onto each TCR beta cDNA molecule by a template-switch 5' adaptor carrying 12 random nucleotides. At least 2.5 million CDR3-containing paired-end reads were obtained from each sample. First-strand cDNA was synthesized from all RNA with the Mint cDNA synthesis kit, primed by a TRBC-specific oligonucleotide. Following uracil-DNA glycosylase treatment, all cDNA underwent a first 18-cycle PCR with the universal primers M1SS and BC2_uni_R. The original methods were these. Each sample was normalized by randomly selecting 1 million high-quality reads, each carrying a distinct molecular identifier. Reads with shared molecular identifiers were discarded instead of being binned into consensus sequences. CDR3 identification, clonotype clustering and error correction used MiTCR with a Q25 quality threshold and the strictest error-elimination algorithm. A nonparametric unseen species model with Euler transformation was used to estimate a lower bound on total TCR beta diversity. The raw public reads went through TCRdb reprocessing: fastp at Q25, MiXCR clone calling, in-frame beta chains kept. Here each entry gathers all rows of one CDR3 protein and keeps the most common genes and DNA. What appears here as the V and J calls and clone size reflects TCRdb's work, not the paper's. The sample table records fewer than 900,000 distinct CDR3 sequences; roughly 34% of these occur just once. Together, the top ten hold 10% to 15% of the sample.

The donors were roughly 39 Caucasian individuals from Russia, aged roughly 6 to 100 years, who were systemically healthy. Each donor gave about 9.7 milliliters of peripheral blood, drawn into EDTA-treated Vacutainer tubes. PBMCs were isolated by Ficoll-Paque density-gradient centrifugation, with at least 7 million obtained per sample. Trizol reagent was used to extract total RNA from PBMCs, with at least 5 micrograms per sample. For every donor, flow cytometry on a PBMC aliquot measured the percentage of naive CD45RAhigh/CD27high T cells. CDR1 SGHKS and CDR2 YYEKEE are derived from the germline V gene (reference sequence). Germline trimming amounts to 0 bases on V and 9 bases on J, with 8 as the count of junction bases outside the gene matches. Including cysteine and phenylalanine, the CDR3 has 15 amino acids. This entry keeps only the CDR3 DNA: 45 bases, framed from base 1. Points on this clonotype: Its antigen is not yet known. Within one base of it there is no much larger clone, and no base qualities were kept.

Sequenced: blood. The TCR originated in a man between 18 and 29 years old in good health. Recombination connected TRBV5-5 to TRBJ2-1, with 8 junctional bases fitting TRBD2. At the DNA level, the sequence is TGTGCCAGCAGCTTGGGGCGAGCGGGGGTCGCTGAGCAGTTCTTC. Its product reads: CASSLGRAGVAEQFF.